This TCR beta chain was sequenced for a study of PD-L1 blockade in urothelial cancer. This table comes from immunoSEQ multiplex PCR, and its TCRdb copy is limited to in-frame clones, with some not included. The data hold about 88,000 clones, with more than 85% observed a single time. Trimming stripped 6 bases from V and 3 bases from J, with 13 bases between. This CDR3 spans 14 amino acids. Germline CDR1 and CDR2: WNHNN and SYGVQD (reference sequence). This material consisted of PBMCs, taken around atezolizumab (anti-PD-L1) treatment. This sequence joins TRBV10-1 and TRBJ2-3, with D perhaps matching TRBD2 (6 bases). The clonotype comes from a man in his sixties with urothelial cancer. CDR3 in amino acids: CASSLEGLTDTQYF. CDR3 in DNA: TGCGCCAGCAGCCTCGAGGGACTTACAGATACGCAGTATTTT.